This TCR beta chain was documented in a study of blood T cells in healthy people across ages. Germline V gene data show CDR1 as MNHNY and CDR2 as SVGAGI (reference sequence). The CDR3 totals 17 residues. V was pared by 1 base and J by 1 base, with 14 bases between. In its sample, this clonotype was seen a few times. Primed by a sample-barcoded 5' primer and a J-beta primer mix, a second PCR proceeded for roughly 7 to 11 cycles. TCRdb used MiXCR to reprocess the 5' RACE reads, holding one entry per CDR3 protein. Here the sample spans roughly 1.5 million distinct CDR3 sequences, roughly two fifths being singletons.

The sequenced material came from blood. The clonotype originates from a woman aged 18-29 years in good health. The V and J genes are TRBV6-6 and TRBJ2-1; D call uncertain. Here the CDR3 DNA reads TGTGCCAGCAGTTACTTCCCTCTGGACGGATCCTACAATGAGCAGTTCTTC. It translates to CASSYFPLDGSYNEQFF.